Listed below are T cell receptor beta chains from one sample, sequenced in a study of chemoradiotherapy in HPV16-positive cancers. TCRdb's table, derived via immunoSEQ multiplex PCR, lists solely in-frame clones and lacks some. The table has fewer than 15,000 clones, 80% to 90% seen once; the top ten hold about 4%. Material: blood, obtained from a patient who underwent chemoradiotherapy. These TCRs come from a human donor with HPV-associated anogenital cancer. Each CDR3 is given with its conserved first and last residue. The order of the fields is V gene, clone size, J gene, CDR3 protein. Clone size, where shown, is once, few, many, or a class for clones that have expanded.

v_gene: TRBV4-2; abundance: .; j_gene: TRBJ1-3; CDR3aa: CASSQESTAGNTIYF
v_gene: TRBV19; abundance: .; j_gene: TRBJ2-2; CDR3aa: CASSMSRAPGELFF
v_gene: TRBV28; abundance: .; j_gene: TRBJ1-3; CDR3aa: CASTPGAGNTIYF
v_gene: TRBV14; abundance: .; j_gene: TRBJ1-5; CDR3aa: CASSQVEGSPQHF
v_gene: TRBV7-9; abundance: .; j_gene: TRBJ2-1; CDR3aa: CASSSTSGRYNEQFF
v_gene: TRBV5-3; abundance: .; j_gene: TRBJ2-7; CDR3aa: CARSISRDSSYEQYF
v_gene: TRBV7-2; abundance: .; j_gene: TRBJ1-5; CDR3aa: CASSLRGEQPQHF
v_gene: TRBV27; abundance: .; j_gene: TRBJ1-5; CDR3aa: CASSIQGYSNQPQHF
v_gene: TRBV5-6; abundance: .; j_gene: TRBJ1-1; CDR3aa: CASSPDLRETEAFF
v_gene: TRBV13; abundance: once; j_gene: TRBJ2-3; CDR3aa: CASSAQGVSPDTQYF
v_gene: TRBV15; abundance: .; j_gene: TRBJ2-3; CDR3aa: CATSARAGGPSDTQYF
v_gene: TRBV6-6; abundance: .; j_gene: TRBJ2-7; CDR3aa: CASSYSLVSRGYEQYF
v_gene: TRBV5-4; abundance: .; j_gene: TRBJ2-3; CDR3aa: CASSLGGQGRSDTQYF
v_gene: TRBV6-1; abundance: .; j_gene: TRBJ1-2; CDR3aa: CASRQDRFFRDGYTF
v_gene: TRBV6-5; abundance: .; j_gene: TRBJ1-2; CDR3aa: CASSTGQGGYTF
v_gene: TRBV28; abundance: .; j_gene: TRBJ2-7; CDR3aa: CASRPQGARYEQYF
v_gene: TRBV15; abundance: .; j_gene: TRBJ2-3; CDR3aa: CATALGGVGTQYF
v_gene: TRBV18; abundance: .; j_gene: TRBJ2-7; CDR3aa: CASSPRGGEYEQYF
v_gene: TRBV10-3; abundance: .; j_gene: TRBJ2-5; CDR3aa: CAISSDRGRETQYF
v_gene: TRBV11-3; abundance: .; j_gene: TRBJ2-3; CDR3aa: CASSLTGTTDTQYF
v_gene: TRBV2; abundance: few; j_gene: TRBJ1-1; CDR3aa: CASRTGGTEAFF
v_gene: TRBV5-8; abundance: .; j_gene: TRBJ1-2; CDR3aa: CASSLVRTGGRYGYTF
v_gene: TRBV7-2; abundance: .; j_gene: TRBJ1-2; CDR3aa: CASSLAGTGEVYGYTF
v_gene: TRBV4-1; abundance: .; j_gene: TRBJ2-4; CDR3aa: CASSPPAASGTRNIQYF
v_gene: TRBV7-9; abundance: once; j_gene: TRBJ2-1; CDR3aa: CASSPGLAGDNEQFF
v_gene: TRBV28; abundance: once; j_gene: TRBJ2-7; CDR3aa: CASSLRPTRSSYEQYF
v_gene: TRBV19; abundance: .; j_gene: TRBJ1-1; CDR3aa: CASSMKHQTMNTEAFF
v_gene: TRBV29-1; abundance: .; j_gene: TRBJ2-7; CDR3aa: CSVAWTGGYEQYF
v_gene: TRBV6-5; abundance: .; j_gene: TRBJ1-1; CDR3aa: CASSWDLMNTEAFF
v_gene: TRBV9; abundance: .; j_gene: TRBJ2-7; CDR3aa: CASSPLGQGASEQYF